A single sample gave rise to the 30 T cell receptor beta chains below, sequenced in a study of CD8 T cells in Susac syndrome. An input of about 0.5 to 1 ug of RNA was subjected to reverse transcription using random hexamers. MiXCR, run by TCRdb on the immunoSEQ multiplex PCR reads, gives a single entry per CDR3 protein. Of 190,000 or so distinct CDR3 sequences listed, roughly 94% are singletons. Sample: CD4+ T cells from PBMCs. These receptors were obtained from a human donor with multiple sclerosis.

This sequence joins TRBV20-1 and TRBJ1-2, with D unresolved. CDR1 and CDR2 (germline): DFQATT, SNEGSKA (reference sequence). CDR3 length equals 12 residues. CDR3 protein: CSVTSDMLGYTF. The CDR3 DNA is TGCAGCGTTACGAGCGACATGCTGGGCTACACCTTC.

This rearrangement joins TRBV6-6 to TRBJ1-1, with D uncertain. Trimming pared 0 bases from V and 5 bases from J, leaving 7 bases between. The CDR3 spans 13 residues. The germline gives CDR1 MNHNY, CDR2 SVGAGI (reference sequence). CDR3 protein: CASSYSRKTEAFF. The CDR3 DNA sequence: TGTGCCAGCAGTTACTCGAGAAAAACTGAAGCTTTCTTT.

The chain has TRBV11-2 and TRBJ1-6; TRBD1 is a possible D gene (6 bases). Germline CDR1 is SGHAT and CDR2 is FQNNGV. The germline V and J ends were trimmed by 4 bases and 11 bases, with 15 bases remaining between them. This CDR3 has 14 amino acids. CDR3 amino acids: CASSSESQGTPLHF. CDR3 bases: TGTGCCAGCAGCTCGGAATCACAGGGTACACCCCTCCACTTT. The full variable domain, completed using reference TRBV11-2 and TRBJ1-6, is EAGVAQSPRYKIIEKRQSVAFWCNPISGHATLYWYQQILGQGPKLLIQFQNNGVVDDSQLPKDRFSAERLKGVDSTLKIQPAKLEDSAVYLCASSSESQGTPLHFGNGTRLTVT.

This chain uses TRBV3-1 with TRBJ1-5; 12 bases fit TRBD1. Germline loops: CDR1 LGHDT, CDR2 YNNKEL (reference sequence). The CDR3 has 16 amino acids. Trimming removed 4 bases from V and 9 bases from J; junction bases left unmatched: 10. The CDR3 loop is CASSPTGTGGPWPQHF. In nucleotides, the CDR3 is TGTGCCAGCAGCCCGACCGGGACAGGGGGCCCATGGCCCCAGCATTTT.

The chain combines TRBV3-1 with TRBJ2-7; D remains unclear. CDR3 length: 14 residues. V was clipped by 5 bases and J by 1 base, with 12 bases between them. Germline-derived CDR1 and CDR2 are LGHDT and YNNKEL (reference sequence). This chain's CDR3 is CASSFSTRSYEQYF. CDR3 nucleotide sequence: TGTGCCAGCAGCTTCTCGACCCGTTCCTACGAGCAGTACTTC.

J is TRBJ2-5 and V is TRBV29-1, with D maybe TRBD1 (6 bases). The CDR3 is 14 amino acids. The germline V gene encodes CDR1 SQVTM and CDR2 ANQGSEA. V lost 6 bases, J lost 0 bases, and 14 bases lay in between. For the CDR3, the DNA is TGCAGCGTCAGCCCCACAGGGAACCAAGAGACCCAGTACTTC. Amino acid sequence: CSVSPTGNQETQYF.

This CDR3 is CASSYQLNTEAFF. CDR3 bases: TGTGCCAGCAGTTACCAGCTGAACACTGAAGCTTTCTTT. The chain is built from TRBV6-6 and TRBJ1-1; D ambiguous. CDR1 is MNHNY and CDR2 is SVGAGI in the germline V gene (reference sequence). Trimming shortened V by 2 bases and J by 0 bases, and 4 bases separated the two germline ends. The CDR3 extends over 13 amino acids.

The V call is TRBV18, the J call TRBJ2-5, with D unclear. Deletions cut 0 bases from V and 5 bases from J, with 4 bases between. The CDR3 runs to 12 residues. Germline CDR1 and CDR2: KGHSH and LQKENI. DNA of the CDR3: TGTGCCAGCTCACCACCGGGGGAGACCCAGTACTTC. As protein: CASSPPGETQYF. Using reference TRBV18 and TRBJ2-5 for the parts outside the CDR3, the full variable domain is NAGVMQNPRHLVRRRGQEARLRCSPMKGHSHVYWYRQLPEEGLKFMVYLQKENIIDESGMPKERFSAEFPKEGPSILRIQQVVRGDSAAYFCASSPPGETQYFGPGTRLLVL.

V is TRBV29-1 and J is TRBJ1-2; 10 nucleotides line up with TRBD1. Germline CDR1 is SQVTM and CDR2 is ANQGSEA. The CDR3 is 11 residues long. The trim removed 7 bases at V and 9 bases at J, leaving 5 bases unmatched. CDR3 region: CSGDRGPSYTF. CDR3 DNA: TGCAGCGGGGACAGGGGTCCGAGCTACACCTTC.

This clonotype came up once. V usage is TRBV28 and J usage is TRBJ1-2; D unresolved. The CDR3 length is 15 residues. Germline values: CDR1 MDHEN, CDR2 SYDVKM. V lost 7 bases, J lost 8 bases, and 23 bases lay in between. In DNA, the CDR3 is TGTGCCAGCATCCCGCCGGCTGGTCTCATACGGGGCTACACCTTC. As protein: CASIPPAGLIRGYTF.

The chain carries TRBV5-1 and TRBJ1-2, with 11 bases lining up with TRBD1. The germline gives CDR1 SGHRS, CDR2 YFSETQ. The CDR3 runs 16 residues. J lost 7 bases, V lost 2 bases, and 10 bases had no gene match. The CDR3 DNA sequence: TGCGCCAGCAGCTTAACGGGACAGGGGGATGTTGGTGGCTACACCTTC. As protein: CASSLTGQGDVGGYTF. The variable domain in full, with the rest retrieved from reference TRBV5-1 and TRBJ1-2, is KAGVTQTPRYLIKTRGQQVTLSCSPISGHRSVSWYQQTPGQGLQFLFEYFSETQRNKGNFPGRFSGRQFSNSRSEMNVSTLELGDSALYLCASSLTGQGDVGGYTFGSGTRLTVV.

The chain couples TRBV11-2 to TRBJ2-5, with D unclear. The CDR3 is 13 residues long. V dropped 7 bases and J dropped 4 bases, with 13 bases sitting between them. Germline-derived CDR1 and CDR2 are SGHAT and FQNNGV. The CDR3 region has the DNA TGTGCCAGCAATGGGCTGCCCCCAGAGACCCAGTACTTC. Encoded protein: CASNGLPPETQYF.

The V call is TRBV20-1, the J call TRBJ2-4; D possibly corresponds to TRBD2 (5 bases). The CDR3 consists of 14 residues. Germline V lookup: CDR1 DFQATT, CDR2 SNEGSKA (reference sequence). Trimming cost V 6 bases and J 7 bases, with 19 bases left between them. CDR3 DNA: TGCAGTGCCCCCCACGGAGCGGCGTGGAACATTCAGTACTTC. It encodes CSAPHGAAWNIQYF.

The genes are TRBV7-9 and TRBJ2-7, with 10 nucleotides matching TRBD1. Germline V gene data show CDR1 as SEHNR and CDR2 as FQNEAQ (reference sequence). The ends lost 4 bases at V and 3 bases at J; junction bases unmatched: 3. This CDR3 has 14 amino acids. Here the CDR3 DNA reads TGTGCCAGCAGCTCGAGGACAGGGGGCTACGAGCAGTACTTC. Translating gives CASSSRTGGYEQYF.

The CDR3 region is CASLQGTANTGELFF. As DNA, the CDR3 is TGTGCCAGTTTACAGGGTACAGCGAACACCGGGGAGCTGTTTTTT. The rearrangement uses TRBV19 and TRBJ2-2; the D gene is possibly TRBD1 (6 bases). There are 15 residues in the CDR3. Germline-derived CDR1 and CDR2 are LNHDA and SQIVND (reference sequence). V was clipped by 8 bases and J by 0 bases, with 13 bases between them.

The CDR3 region has the DNA TGCGCCAGCAGCTCAACCCGGCGGGGTAACACTGAAGCTTTCTTT. It codes for CASSSTRRGNTEAFF. The rearrangement uses TRBV5-1 and TRBJ1-1; unclear D gene. Germline V gene sequence: CDR1 SGHRS, CDR2 YFSETQ. V was pared by 3 bases and J by 2 bases, with 14 bases between. This CDR3 contains 15 residues. Full variable domain (remainder filled in from reference TRBV5-1 and TRBJ1-1): KAGVTQTPRYLIKTRGQQVTLSCSPISGHRSVSWYQQTPGQGLQFLFEYFSETQRNKGNFPGRFSGRQFSNSRSEMNVSTLELGDSALYLCASSSTRRGNTEAFFGQGTRLTVV.

The chain uses TRBV14 and TRBJ2-1; D unresolved. This CDR3 comprises 13 residues. V shed 1 base and J shed 10 bases, with 11 bases lying between them. Per the germline V gene, CDR1 is SGHDN and CDR2 is FVKESK. CDR3 sequence reads: CASSQAGHGEQFF. The CDR3 region has the DNA TGTGCCAGCAGCCAAGCGGGCCATGGGGAGCAGTTCTTC.

This clonotype was seen only a few times. The gene calls are TRBV20-1 and TRBJ1-1; D might be TRBD1 (5 bases). Germline V gene sequence: CDR1 DFQATT, CDR2 SNEGSKA (reference sequence). The CDR3 extends over 10 amino acids. Between the trimmed V and J ends, which lost 5 bases and 4 bases, there was a span of 5 bases. The CDR3 loop is CSAGGTEAFF. CDR3 bases: TGCAGTGCTGGGGGCACTGAAGCTTTCTTT.

V is TRBV5-1 and J is TRBJ2-7; 8 positions agree with TRBD1. This CDR3 is 14 amino acids long. CDR1 and CDR2 from the germline V gene are SGHRS and YFSETQ. V lost 4 bases, J lost 4 bases, and 7 bases stayed unmatched. The CDR3 here is CASSARQGKYEQYF. As DNA, the CDR3 is TGCGCCAGCAGCGCGCGACAGGGGAAGTACGAGCAGTACTTC.

J is TRBJ1-6 and V is TRBV12-3 or TRBV12-4; 7 nucleotides align to TRBD1. The CDR3 spans 11 residues. Trimming took 6 bases from V and 15 from J; bases not matched to a gene: 5. DNA for the CDR3: TGTGCCAGCAGATACGGGACAGACCTCCACTTT. Translated, it gives CASRYGTDLHF.

As regards this clonotype: One end of the junction does not line up with germline, which may come from a read error. V usage is TRBV4-2 and J usage is TRBJ2-7; 8 bases are shared with TRBD2. The CDR3 loop spans 11 amino acids. CDR1 LGHNA and CDR2 YNFKEQ come from the germline V gene. The CDR3 DNA follows: TGTGCCAGCAGCCAAAGCGGGGGTCTTATCTTC. Its translation: CASSQSGGLIF.

The chain joins TRBV30 to TRBJ2-2; no firm D call. The CDR3 contains 15 residues. Per germline, CDR1 GTSNPN and CDR2 SVGIG (reference sequence). Trimming cost V 0 bases and J 6 bases, with 14 bases left between them. CDR3 protein: CAWSVLVAGSGELFF. The DNA for the CDR3 is TGTGCCTGGAGTGTACTGGTAGCAGGTTCCGGGGAGCTGTTTTTT.

The chain is built from TRBV29-1 and TRBJ2-3, with TRBD2 as a possible D gene (5 bases). In germline, CDR1 is SQVTM, CDR2 ANQGSEA. Trimming took 5 bases from V and 5 from J, leaving 17 bases between them. The CDR3 runs to 14 residues. The DNA for the CDR3 is TGCAGCGTTTGGGTCAGTTTAGCGAAAGATACGCAGTATTTT. Translating it yields CSVWVSLAKDTQYF.

The count of this clonotype is one. The rearrangement links TRBV4-2 to TRBJ2-5; D is possibly TRBD2 (5 bases). CDR1 and CDR2 (germline): LGHNA, YNFKEQ. The CDR3 runs 14 residues. V gave up 4 bases and J gave up 0 bases, with 9 bases separating them. The CDR3 sequence: CASSPPGNQETQYF. CDR3 coding DNA: TGTGCCAGCAGCCCTCCCGGGAACCAAGAGACCCAGTACTTC.

This clonotype appeared once. CDR3 residues: CSAMGLGSYEQYV. CDR3 in DNA: TGCAGTGCTATGGGCCTTGGGTCCTACGAGCAGTACGTC. V is TRBV20-1 and J is TRBJ2-7; D uncertain. Germline V gives CDR1 DFQATT, CDR2 SNEGSKA (reference sequence). V was trimmed by 4 bases and J by 1 base, leaving 11 bases between them. This CDR3 has 13 residues.

The gene calls are TRBV29-1 and TRBJ2-5; 14 bases agree with TRBD2. This CDR3 is 15 amino acids long. Germline V gene lookup returns CDR1 SQVTM and CDR2 ANQGSEA. Unmatched junction bases numbered 5, after V lost 6 bases and J lost 2 bases. Here the CDR3 DNA reads TGCAGCGTCGGGACTAGCGGGGGACCTCAAGAGACCCAGTACTTC. Its protein is CSVGTSGGPQETQYF.

CDR3 protein: CASDRSYNEQFF. CDR3 nucleotide sequence: TGTGCCAGCGATAGGTCCTACAATGAGCAGTTCTTC. This chain joins TRBV2 and TRBJ2-1; D gene ambiguous. The CDR3 has 12 residues. V lost 8 bases and J lost 1, with 6 bases in between. Germline V gives CDR1 SNHLY, CDR2 FYNNEI.

The rearrangement links TRBV12-3 or TRBV12-4 to TRBJ2-1; no firm D call. V was shortened by 1 base and J by 5 bases, with 15 bases between the two germline ends. The CDR3 runs 16 residues. CDR3 nucleotide sequence: TGTGCCAGCAGTTTAGGCGGAGCAAGGAAGGACAATGAGCAGTTCTTC. Its protein is CASSLGGARKDNEQFF.

This chain connects TRBV2 to TRBJ2-7; D could derive from TRBD1 or TRBD2 (6 bases each). The V end lost 8 bases, the J end lost 6 bases, and 17 bases lay between the germline ends. Germline CDR1 is SNHLY and CDR2 is FYNNEI. The CDR3 extends over 13 amino acids. The CDR3 region has the DNA TGTGCCAGCCGGTTCGACCGGGGGCTCGAGCAGTACGTC. It encodes CASRFDRGLEQYV.

This CDR3 reads CASSPFTGEKYLEAFF. CDR3 DNA sequence: TGTGCCAGCAGCCCTTTCACGGGCGAAAAGTACCTTGAAGCTTTCTTT. The V call is TRBV4-2, the J call TRBJ1-1; D is unclear. This CDR3 contains 16 residues. Germline-derived CDR1 and CDR2 are LGHNA and YNFKEQ. The V gene lost 4 bases and the J gene lost 7 bases, with 22 bases spanning the gap.